Listed here are 13 T cell receptor beta chains from one sample, sequenced in a study of shared clonotypes between healthy human individuals. TCRdb's table, derived via immunoSEQ multiplex PCR, lists solely in-frame clones and lacks some. The sample shows roughly 1,500,000 clones, nearly 99% of them seen only once. The sequenced sample was naive CD4+ T cells sorted from blood. As to subset: CD45RA+ positively selected. Receptor source: a man under 40 in good health.

The chain links TRBV5-4 to TRBJ2-1; D possibly corresponds to TRBD2 (6 bases). This CDR3 spans 15 amino acids. V was trimmed by 0 bases and J by 8 bases, leaving 15 bases between them. The germline CDR1 and CDR2 sequences are SGHNT and YYREEE (reference sequence). The CDR3 reads CASSLGLVKGDEQFF. The CDR3 nucleotides read TGTGCCAGCAGCTTGGGACTAGTAAAAGGGGATGAGCAGTTCTTC. The whole variable domain, filled in from reference TRBV5-4 and TRBJ2-1, reads ETGVTQSPTHLIKTRGQQVTLRCSSQSGHNTVSWYQQALGQGPQFIFQYYREEENGRGNFPPRFSGLQFPNYSSELNVNALELDDSALYLCASSLGLVKGDEQFFGPGTRLTVL.

The rearrangement uses TRBV29-1 and TRBJ2-5; D is possibly TRBD2 (6 bases). Per the germline V gene, CDR1 is SQVTM and CDR2 is ANQGSEA. The CDR3 is 11 residues long. V lost 7 bases and J lost 4, with 10 bases in between. This CDR3 reads CSGRALETQYF. Written as DNA, the CDR3 is TGCAGCGGGAGGGCCCTAGAGACCCAGTACTTC.

Turning to this clone: Within the sample, other DNA sequences also encode this same CDR3. The chain has TRBV5-1 and TRBJ2-2, with D unresolved. Trimming stripped 5 bases from V and 2 bases from J, with 7 bases between. Per germline, CDR1 SGHRS and CDR2 YFSETQ. This CDR3 region has 13 residues. The CDR3 DNA reads TGCGCCAGCAGAACGGAAAACACCGGGGAGCTGTTTTTT. It specifies CASRTENTGELFF.

V is TRBV7-9 and J is TRBJ1-2; TRBD1 matches 9 bases. Germline CDR1 is SEHNR and CDR2 is FQNEAQ (reference sequence). V lost 6 bases, J lost 4 bases, and 9 bases stayed unmatched. This CDR3 spans 15 amino acids. The CDR3 DNA follows: TGTGCCAGCAGACCCGAGGGGACAGGGCTCTATGGCTACACCTTC. Encoded protein: CASRPEGTGLYGYTF.

The gene calls are TRBV7-2 and TRBJ2-3; D is unresolved. This CDR3 contains 12 residues. V lost 6 bases and J 7 bases, leaving 11 bases between the germline ends. CDR1 is SGHTA and CDR2 is FQGNSA in the germline V gene. The CDR3 DNA is TGTGCCAGCAGTTACCCCGGAAATACGCAGTATTTT. It specifies CASSYPGNTQYF.

This chain links TRBV13 with TRBJ2-7; TRBD1 agrees at 9 bases. Germline V gives CDR1 PRHDT, CDR2 FYEKMQ (reference sequence). V shed 3 bases and J 5 bases; nucleotides not matched to a gene: 5. CDR3 length: 14 residues. The CDR3 protein is CASSFWTGEDEQYF. The CDR3 region has the DNA TGTGCCAGCAGCTTTTGGACAGGGGAAGACGAGCAGTACTTC.

CDR3: CASSAGSGANVLTF. CDR3 nucleotides: TGTGCCAGCAGTGCCGGGTCTGGGGCCAACGTCCTGACTTTC. This chain links TRBV25-1 with TRBJ2-6; D not certain. Germline assignment: CDR1 MGHDK and CDR2 SYGVNS. The CDR3 totals 14 residues. Trimming removed 4 bases at V and 1 base at J, with 5 bases between.

V and J are TRBV7-2 and TRBJ1-2; TRBD1 aligns across 7 bases. J lost 8 bases, V lost 8 bases, and 11 bases had no gene match. Germline assignment: CDR1 SGHTA and CDR2 FQGNSA. The CDR3 covers 13 residues. CDR3 sequence (DNA): TGTGCCAGCTCAAGGGACAGAGGAAGAGGCTACACCTTC. Its protein is CASSRDRGRGYTF.

The chain combines TRBV28 with TRBJ2-6, with D unresolved. V shed 5 bases and J shed 0 bases, with 8 bases lying between them. Looked up from germline, CDR1 is MDHEN and CDR2 is SYDVKM. This CDR3 is 15 amino acids long. This CDR3 reads CASSLFNSGANVLTF. CDR3 in DNA: TGTGCCAGCAGTCTATTCAACTCTGGGGCCAACGTCCTGACTTTC.

Comments on this clone: The identical CDR3 is also encoded by other nucleotide sequences in the sample. V gene TRBV9 combines with J gene TRBJ2-7; possible D gene TRBD1, 6 bases. In germline, CDR1 is SGDLS, CDR2 YYNGEE. V shed 0 bases and J shed 1 base, with 11 bases lying between them. This CDR3 contains 15 residues. CDR3 nucleotides: TGTGCCAGCAGCGTAGCGGGGACATCATCCTACGAGCAGTACTTC. Protein: CASSVAGTSSYEQYF.

The chain has TRBV27 and TRBJ2-1; 14 bases are a match to TRBD2. Germline CDR1 and CDR2: MNHEY and SMNVEV (reference sequence). Trimming at V came to 2 bases and at J to 0 bases, leaving 9 bases not matched to a gene. The CDR3 loop spans 20 amino acids. CDR3 in DNA: TGTGCCAGCAGTTTAGGGGGGACTAGCGGGAGAGGGTTCTCCTACAATGAGCAGTTCTTC. Protein product: CASSLGGTSGRGFSYNEQFF.

This chain uses TRBV4-3 with TRBJ1-2; TRBD1 might be the D (5 bases). The germline CDR1 and CDR2 sequences are LGHNA and YSLEER. V lost 2 bases to trimming and J lost 2 bases, with 9 bases between them. This CDR3 is built from 14 residues. The CDR3 sequence is CASSQTGLNYGYTF. CDR3 DNA sequence: TGCGCCAGCAGCCAAACAGGACTCAACTATGGCTACACCTTC.

The chain carries TRBV2 and TRBJ2-7; either TRBD1 or TRBD2 may fit D (5 bases each). Trimming removed 7 bases at V and 2 bases at J, with 12 bases between. This CDR3 region has 13 residues. CDR1 is SNHLY, CDR2 FYNNEI, per germline. The CDR3 DNA sequence: TGTGCCAGCACCGGGACCGCAGCCTACGAGCAGTACTTC. This translates into CASTGTAAYEQYF.